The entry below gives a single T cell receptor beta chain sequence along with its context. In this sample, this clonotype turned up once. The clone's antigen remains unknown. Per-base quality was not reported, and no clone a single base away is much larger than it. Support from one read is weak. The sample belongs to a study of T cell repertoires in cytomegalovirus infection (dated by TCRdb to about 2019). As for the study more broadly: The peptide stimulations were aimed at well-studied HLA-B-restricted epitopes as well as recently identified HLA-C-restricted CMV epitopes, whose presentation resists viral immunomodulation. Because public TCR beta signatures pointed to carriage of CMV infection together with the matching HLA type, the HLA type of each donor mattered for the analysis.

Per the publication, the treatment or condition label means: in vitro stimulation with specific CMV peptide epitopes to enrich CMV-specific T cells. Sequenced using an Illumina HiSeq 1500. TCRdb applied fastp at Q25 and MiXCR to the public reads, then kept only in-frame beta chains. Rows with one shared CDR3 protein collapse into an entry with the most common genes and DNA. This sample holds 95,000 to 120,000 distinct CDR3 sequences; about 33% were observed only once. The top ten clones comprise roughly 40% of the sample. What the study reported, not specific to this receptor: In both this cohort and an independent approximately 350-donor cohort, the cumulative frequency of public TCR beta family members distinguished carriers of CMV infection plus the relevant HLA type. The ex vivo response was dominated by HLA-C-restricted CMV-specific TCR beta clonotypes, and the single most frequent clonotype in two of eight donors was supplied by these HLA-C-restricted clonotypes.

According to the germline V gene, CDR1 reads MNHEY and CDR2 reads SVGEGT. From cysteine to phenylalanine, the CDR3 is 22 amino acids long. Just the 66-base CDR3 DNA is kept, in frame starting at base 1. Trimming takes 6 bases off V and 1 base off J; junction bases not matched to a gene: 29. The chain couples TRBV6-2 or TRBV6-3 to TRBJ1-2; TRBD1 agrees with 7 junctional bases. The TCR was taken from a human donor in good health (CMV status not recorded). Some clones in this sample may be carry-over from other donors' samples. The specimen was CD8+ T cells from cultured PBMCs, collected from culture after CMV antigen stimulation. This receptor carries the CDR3 CASSSEFGDREFSRRDNYGYTF. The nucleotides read TGTGCCAGCAGCTCCGAGTTCGGCGACAGGGAATTTTCTAGACGAGATAACTATGGCTACACCTTC.